This T cell receptor beta chain was retrieved from a study of T cell responses to AZD1222 COVID-19 vaccine. Across the study: Pooling covered second doses at about 4 or about 12 weeks.

Findings and caveats of the study: Nearly half of the spike-specific TCRs reportedly recognize variant regions that carry no mutations. Recipients of AZD1222 seropositive at baseline numbered only five or six. Donor demographics were predominantly white British with a female majority; clonal diversity may be underestimated.

Regarding this clone: Its antigen is not identified.

The CDR3 runs 15 residues. The V gene end was trimmed by 1 base and the J gene end by 2 bases; junction bases not matched to a gene: 2. The germline V gene has CDR1 LGHNA and CDR2 YSLEER. Sequencing was performed with immunoSEQ multiplex PCR; in TCRdb, only in-frame clones are kept and a portion is missing. The sample records approximately 190,000 clones, about nine tenths being singletons. The specimen comprised peripheral blood, sampled on day 0 of AZD1222 vaccination. The V and J genes are TRBV4-3 and TRBJ2-3, with 8 nucleotides matching TRBD2. This receptor was identified in an adult in good health. The DNA for the CDR3 is TGCGCCAGCAGCCAAGTAGCGGGGTACACAGATACGCAGTATTTT. It codes for CASSQVAGYTDTQYF.